A selection of T cell receptor beta chains follows, all from one sample in a study of OX40 agonist ivuxolimab in advanced cancers. Produced via immunoSEQ multiplex PCR; TCRdb's table is partial and in-frame only. The repertoire includes approximately 30,000 clones, 84% of them detected once, and roughly a fifth sits in the top ten. The specimen comprised CD4+ or CD8+ T cells sorted from blood, sampled in a trial of the OX40 agonist ivuxolimab. These receptors were obtained from an adult with an advanced solid tumor such as melanoma, head and neck, liver or kidney cancer. Each CDR3 is given without its conserved first and last residue. D genes are given only for firm matches.

V gene	CDR3 length	J gene	D gene	CDR3 protein
TRBV10-2	12	TRBJ2-2	-	ASSLALNTGELF
TRBV19	10	TRBJ1-5	-	ASGGGNQPQH
TRBV28	10	TRBJ1-2	-	ASSGFTYGYT
TRBV11-1	12	TRBJ2-1	TRBD1	ASSGWDRLDEQF
TRBV29-1	12	TRBJ2-2	-	SVQEAPDTGELF
TRBV27	11	TRBJ1-4	-	ASRGGTNEKLF
TRBV28	14	TRBJ1-5	-	ASSIGLRGSNQPQH
TRBV7-9	12	TRBJ2-7	TRBD2	ASSLASGNEGQY
TRBV6-6	12	TRBJ2-2	-	ASSFGGYTGELF
TRBV27	15	TRBJ1-2	-	ASSKRARDRKNYGYT
TRBV11-2	12	TRBJ2-1	TRBD2	ASSLVSGVGEQF
TRBV28	13	TRBJ2-7	-	ASSLGPTGSYEQY
TRBV6-5	11	TRBJ2-1	-	ASSQGDWDEQF
TRBV15	14	TRBJ1-3	-	ATSRETGTALRTIY
TRBV28	13	TRBJ2-5	TRBD2	ASSPSGLAQETQY
TRBV2	11	TRBJ1-1	-	ASSEGWTTEAF
TRBV5-1	13	TRBJ2-7	-	ASSDKGTGAYEQY
TRBV27	12	TRBJ2-6	-	ASSFGSGANVLT
TRBV11-2	12	TRBJ2-1	TRBD2	AGSTSGNRNEQF
TRBV4-2	12	TRBJ2-7	TRBD2	ASSHSGGSYEQY
TRBV27	12	TRBJ2-2	-	ASSLGHNTGELF
TRBV7-9	10	TRBJ2-7	-	ASSQGGSGQY
TRBV4-1	13	TRBJ1-6	TRBD1	ASSQWTGIGSPLH
TRBV11-2	10	TRBJ1-2	-	ASSPGDRGYT
TRBV4-3	12	TRBJ1-5	-	ASSQDTSNQPQH
TRBV7-8	13	TRBJ1-4	-	ASSPGQSTNEKLF